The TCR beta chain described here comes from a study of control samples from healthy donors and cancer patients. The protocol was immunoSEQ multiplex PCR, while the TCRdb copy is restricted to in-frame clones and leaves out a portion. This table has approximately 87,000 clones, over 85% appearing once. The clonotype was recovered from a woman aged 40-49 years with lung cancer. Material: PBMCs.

The CDR3: CASSFDGQPQHF. As DNA, the CDR3 is TGTGCCAGCAGCTTCGACGGCCAGCCCCAGCATTTT. The chain is built from TRBV7-9 and TRBJ1-5; D ambiguous. The CDR3 has 12 amino acids. V lost 3 bases, J lost 7 bases, and 7 bases lay in between. Germline V gives CDR1 SEHNR, CDR2 FQNEAQ (reference sequence). Combining the CDR3 with reference TRBV7-9 and TRBJ1-5 gives the whole variable domain DTGVSQNPRHKITKRGQNVTFRCDPISEHNRLYWYRQTLGQGPEFLTYFQNEAQLEKSRLLSDRFSAERPKGSFSTLEIQRTEQGDSAMYLCASSFDGQPQHFGDGTRLSIL.